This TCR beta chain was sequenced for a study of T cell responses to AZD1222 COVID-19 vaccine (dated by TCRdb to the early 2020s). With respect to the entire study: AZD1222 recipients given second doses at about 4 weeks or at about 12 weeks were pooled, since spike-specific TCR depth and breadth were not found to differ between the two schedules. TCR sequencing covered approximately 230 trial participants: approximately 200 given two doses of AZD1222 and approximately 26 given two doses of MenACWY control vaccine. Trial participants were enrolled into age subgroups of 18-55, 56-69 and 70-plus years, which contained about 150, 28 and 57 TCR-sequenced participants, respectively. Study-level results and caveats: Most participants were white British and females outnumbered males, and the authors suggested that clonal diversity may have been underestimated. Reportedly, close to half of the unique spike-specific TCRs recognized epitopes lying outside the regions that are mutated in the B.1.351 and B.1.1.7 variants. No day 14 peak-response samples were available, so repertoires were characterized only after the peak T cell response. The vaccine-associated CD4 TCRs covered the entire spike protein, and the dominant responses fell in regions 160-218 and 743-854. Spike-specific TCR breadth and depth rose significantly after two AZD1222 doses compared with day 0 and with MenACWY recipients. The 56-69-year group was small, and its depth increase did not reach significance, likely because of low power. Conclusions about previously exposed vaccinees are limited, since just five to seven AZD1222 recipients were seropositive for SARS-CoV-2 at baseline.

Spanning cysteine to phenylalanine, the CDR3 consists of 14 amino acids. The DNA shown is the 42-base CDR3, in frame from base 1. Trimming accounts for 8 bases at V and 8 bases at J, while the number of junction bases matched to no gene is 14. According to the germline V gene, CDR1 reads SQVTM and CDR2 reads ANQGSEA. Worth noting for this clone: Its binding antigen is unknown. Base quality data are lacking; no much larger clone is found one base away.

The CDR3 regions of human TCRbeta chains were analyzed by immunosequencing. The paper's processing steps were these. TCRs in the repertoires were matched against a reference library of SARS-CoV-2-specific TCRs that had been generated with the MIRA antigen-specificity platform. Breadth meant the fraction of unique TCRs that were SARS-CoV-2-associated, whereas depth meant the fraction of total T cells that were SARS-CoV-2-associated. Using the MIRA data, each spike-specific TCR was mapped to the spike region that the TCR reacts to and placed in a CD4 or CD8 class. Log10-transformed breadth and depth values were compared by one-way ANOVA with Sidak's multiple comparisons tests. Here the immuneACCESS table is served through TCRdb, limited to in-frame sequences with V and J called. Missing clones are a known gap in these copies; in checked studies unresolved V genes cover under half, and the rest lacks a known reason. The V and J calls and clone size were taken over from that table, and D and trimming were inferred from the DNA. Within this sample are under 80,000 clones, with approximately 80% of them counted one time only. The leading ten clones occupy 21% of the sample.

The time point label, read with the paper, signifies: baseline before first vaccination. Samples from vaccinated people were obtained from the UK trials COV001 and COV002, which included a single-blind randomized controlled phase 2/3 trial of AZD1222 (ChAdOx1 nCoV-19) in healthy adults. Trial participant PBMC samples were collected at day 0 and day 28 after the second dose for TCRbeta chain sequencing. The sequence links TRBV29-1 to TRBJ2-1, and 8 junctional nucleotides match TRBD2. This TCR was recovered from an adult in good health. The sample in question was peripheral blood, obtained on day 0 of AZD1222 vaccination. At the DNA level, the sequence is TGCAGCATCACCGTTGGGACTAGTAACCATGAGCAGTTCTTC. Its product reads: CSITVGTSNHEQFF.